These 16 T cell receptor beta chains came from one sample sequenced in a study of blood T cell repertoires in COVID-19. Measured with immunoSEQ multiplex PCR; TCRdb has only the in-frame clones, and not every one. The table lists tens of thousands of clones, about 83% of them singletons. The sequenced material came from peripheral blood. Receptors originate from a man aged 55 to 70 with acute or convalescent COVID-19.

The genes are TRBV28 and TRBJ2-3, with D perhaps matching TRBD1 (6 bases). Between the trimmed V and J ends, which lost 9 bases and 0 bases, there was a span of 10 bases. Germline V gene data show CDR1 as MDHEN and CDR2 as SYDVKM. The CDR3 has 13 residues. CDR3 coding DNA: TGTGCCAGTGAGGGGGTTAGCACAGATACGCAGTATTTT. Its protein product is CASEGVSTDTQYF.

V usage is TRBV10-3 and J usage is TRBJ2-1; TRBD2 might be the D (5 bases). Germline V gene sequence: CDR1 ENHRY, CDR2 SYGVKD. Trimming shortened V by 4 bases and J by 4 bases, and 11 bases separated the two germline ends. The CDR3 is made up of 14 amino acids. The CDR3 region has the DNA TGTGCCATCAGTGGGGAGACACTATACAATGAGCAGTTCTTC. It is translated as CAISGETLYNEQFF.

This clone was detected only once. CDR3 amino acids: CASSYPGQTIRNTIYF. The CDR3 DNA sequence: TGTGCCAGCAGTTACCCGGGACAGACGATAAGAAACACCATATATTTT. The V gene is TRBV6-6, the J gene TRBJ1-3; 7 nucleotides agree with TRBD1. Per the germline V gene, CDR1 is MNHNY and CDR2 is SVGAGI (reference sequence). CDR3 length equals 16 residues. With V trimmed by 2 bases and J by 5 bases, 9 bases remained unmatched.

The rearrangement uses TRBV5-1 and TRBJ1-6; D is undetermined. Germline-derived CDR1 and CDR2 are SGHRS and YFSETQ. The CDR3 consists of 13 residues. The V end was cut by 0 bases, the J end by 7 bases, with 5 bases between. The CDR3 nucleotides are TGCGCCAGCAGCTTGGAACGGAATTCACCCCTCCACTTT. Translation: CASSLERNSPLHF.

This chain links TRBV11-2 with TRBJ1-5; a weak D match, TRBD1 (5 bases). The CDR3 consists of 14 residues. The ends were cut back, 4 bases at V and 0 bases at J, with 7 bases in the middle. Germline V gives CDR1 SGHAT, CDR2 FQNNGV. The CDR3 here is CASSSGLSNQPQHF. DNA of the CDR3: TGTGCCAGCAGCTCGGGACTTAGCAATCAGCCCCAGCATTTT.

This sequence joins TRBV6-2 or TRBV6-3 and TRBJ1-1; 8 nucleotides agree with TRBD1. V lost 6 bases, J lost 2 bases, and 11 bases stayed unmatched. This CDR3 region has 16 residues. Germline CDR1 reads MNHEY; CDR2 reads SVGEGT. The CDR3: CASRYAQGGVNTEAFF. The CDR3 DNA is TGTGCCAGCAGATACGCACAGGGGGGGGTTAACACTGAAGCTTTCTTT.

DNA of the CDR3: TGTGCCAGCAGTGCTGACAGGGGAGGCTATGGCTACACCTTC. Encoded protein: CASSADRGGYGYTF. The chain uses TRBV2 and TRBJ1-2; 8 bases match TRBD1. The V gene's germline CDR1 is SNHLY and CDR2 FYNNEI. V lost 4 bases and J lost 4; bases outside the gene matches: 5. CDR3 length: 14 residues.

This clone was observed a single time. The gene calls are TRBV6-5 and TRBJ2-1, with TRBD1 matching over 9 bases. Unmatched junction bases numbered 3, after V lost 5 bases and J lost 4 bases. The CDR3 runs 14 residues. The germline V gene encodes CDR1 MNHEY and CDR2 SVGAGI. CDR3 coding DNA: TGTGCCAGCAGTCGGGACAGGGCGTACAATGAGCAGTTCTTC. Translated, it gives CASSRDRAYNEQFF.

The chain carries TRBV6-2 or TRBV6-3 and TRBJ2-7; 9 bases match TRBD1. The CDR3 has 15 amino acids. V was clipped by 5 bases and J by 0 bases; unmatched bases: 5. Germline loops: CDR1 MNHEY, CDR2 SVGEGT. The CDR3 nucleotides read TGTGCCAGCAGTGACGGGACAGGGAGCTCCTACGAGCAGTACTTC. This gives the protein CASSDGTGSSYEQYF.

The CDR3: CASSLLAGVPNEQFF. The CDR3 region has the DNA TGTGCCAGCAGCTTACTAGCGGGAGTTCCCAATGAGCAGTTCTTC. The chain is built from TRBV5-6 and TRBJ2-1, with 11 nucleotides matching TRBD2. The trim removed 2 bases at V and 6 bases at J, leaving 4 bases unmatched. The CDR3 is 15 amino acids. Germline CDR1 SGHDT, CDR2 YYEEEE. Variable domain in full (rest from reference TRBV5-6 and TRBJ2-1): DAGVTQSPTHLIKTRGQQVTLRCSPKSGHDTVSWYQQALGQGPQFIFQYYEEEERQRGNFPDRFSGHQFPNYSSELNVNALLLGDSALYLCASSLLAGVPNEQFFGPGTRLTVL.

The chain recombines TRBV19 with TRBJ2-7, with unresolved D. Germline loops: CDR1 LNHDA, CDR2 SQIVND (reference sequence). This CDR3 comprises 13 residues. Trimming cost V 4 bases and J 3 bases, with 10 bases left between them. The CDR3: CASSTSSFYEQYF. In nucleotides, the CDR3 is TGTGCCAGTAGTACTAGTTCGTTCTACGAGCAGTACTTC.

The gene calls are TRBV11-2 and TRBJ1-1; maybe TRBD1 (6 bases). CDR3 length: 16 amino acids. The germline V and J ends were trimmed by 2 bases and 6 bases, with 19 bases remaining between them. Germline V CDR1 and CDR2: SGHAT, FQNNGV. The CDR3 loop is CASSLIAPTGSAEAFF. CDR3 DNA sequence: TGTGCCAGCAGCTTAATAGCCCCGACAGGATCTGCTGAAGCTTTCTTT.

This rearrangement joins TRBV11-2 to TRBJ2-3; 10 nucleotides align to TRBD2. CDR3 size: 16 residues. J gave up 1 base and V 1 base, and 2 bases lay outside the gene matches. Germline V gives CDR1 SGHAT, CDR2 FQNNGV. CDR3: CASSLVAGGGTDTQYF. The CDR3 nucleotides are TGTGCCAGCAGCTTAGTAGCGGGGGGAGGCACAGATACGCAGTATTTT.

CDR3 sequence (DNA): TGTGCCAGTAGCCCAATCCTAGGATCATCCTTAAGTGAAGCTTTCTTT. Translated: CASSPILGSSLSEAFF. The gene calls are TRBV19 and TRBJ1-1; D ambiguous. Germline CDR1 reads LNHDA; CDR2 reads SQIVND (reference sequence). This CDR3 spans 16 amino acids. V lost 6 bases to trimming and J lost 7 bases, with 24 bases between them.

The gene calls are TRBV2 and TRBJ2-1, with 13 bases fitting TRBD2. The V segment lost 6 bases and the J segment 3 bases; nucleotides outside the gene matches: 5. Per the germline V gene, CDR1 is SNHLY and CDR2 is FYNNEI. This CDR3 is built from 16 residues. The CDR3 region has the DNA TGTGCCAGCAGCAGGACTAGCGGGGGAAACTACAATGAGCAGTTCTTC. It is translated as CASSRTSGGNYNEQFF.

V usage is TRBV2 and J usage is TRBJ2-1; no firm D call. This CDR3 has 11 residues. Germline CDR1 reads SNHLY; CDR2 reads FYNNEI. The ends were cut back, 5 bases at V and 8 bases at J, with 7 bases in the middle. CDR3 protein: CASSFLDEQFF. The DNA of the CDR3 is TGTGCCAGCAGTTTTCTCGATGAGCAGTTCTTC.